This T cell receptor beta chain is drawn from a study of blood T cell repertoires in COVID-19. Trimming took 3 bases from V and 10 from J; bases not matched to a gene: 6. The CDR3 covers 12 residues. TCRdb's table, derived via immunoSEQ multiplex PCR, lists solely in-frame clones and lacks some. The sample lists 200,000 to 250,000 clones; roughly 85% were seen once. The sample consisted of peripheral blood. This sequence joins TRBV12-3 or TRBV12-4 and TRBJ2-7, with TRBD1 matching over 7 bases. This sequence was found in a woman in her seventies with COVID-19, enrolled during active disease. For the CDR3, the DNA is TGTGCCAGCAGTTTCTTAGGGGGCGGTCAGTACTTC. Protein sequence: CASSFLGGGQYF.